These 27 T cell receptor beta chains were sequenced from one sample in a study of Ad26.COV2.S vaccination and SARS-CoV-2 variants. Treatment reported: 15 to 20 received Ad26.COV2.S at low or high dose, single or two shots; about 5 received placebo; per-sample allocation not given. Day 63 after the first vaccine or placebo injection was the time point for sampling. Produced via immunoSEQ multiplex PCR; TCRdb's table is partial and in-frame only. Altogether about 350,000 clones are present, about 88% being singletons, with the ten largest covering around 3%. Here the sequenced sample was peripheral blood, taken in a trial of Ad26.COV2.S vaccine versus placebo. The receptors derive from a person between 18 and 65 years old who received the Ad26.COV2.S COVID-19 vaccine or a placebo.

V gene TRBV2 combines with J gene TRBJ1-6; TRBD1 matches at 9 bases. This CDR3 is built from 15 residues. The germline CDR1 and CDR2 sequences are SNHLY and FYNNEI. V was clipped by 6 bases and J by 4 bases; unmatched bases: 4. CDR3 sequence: CASRPTGGYNSPLHF. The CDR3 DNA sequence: TGTGCCAGCAGACCGACAGGGGGTTATAATTCACCCCTCCACTTT.

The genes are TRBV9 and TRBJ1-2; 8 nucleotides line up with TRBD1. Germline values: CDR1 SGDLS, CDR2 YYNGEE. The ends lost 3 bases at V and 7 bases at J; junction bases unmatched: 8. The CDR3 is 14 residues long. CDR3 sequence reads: CASSAEPGGGGYTF. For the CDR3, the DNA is TGTGCCAGCAGCGCCGAGCCAGGGGGCGGTGGCTACACCTTC.

In DNA form, the CDR3 reads TGTGCCAGCAAGCCCAGGGACTATAATTCACCCCTCCACTTT. Its protein is CASKPRDYNSPLHF. The chain links TRBV6-5 to TRBJ1-6; D might be TRBD1 (5 bases). Germline CDR1 is MNHEY and CDR2 is SVGAGI. The CDR3 covers 14 residues. The V and J ends lost 7 bases and 3 bases respectively, with 10 bases between them.

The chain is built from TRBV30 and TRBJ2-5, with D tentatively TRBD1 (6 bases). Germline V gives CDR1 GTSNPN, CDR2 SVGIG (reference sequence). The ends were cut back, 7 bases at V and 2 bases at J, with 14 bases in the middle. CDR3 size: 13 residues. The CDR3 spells CAYLGAEQETQYF. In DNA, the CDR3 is TGTGCCTACCTGGGGGCAGAGCAAGAGACCCAGTACTTC. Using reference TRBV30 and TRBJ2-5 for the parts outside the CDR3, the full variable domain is SQTIHQWPATLVQPVGSPLSLECTVEGTSNPNLYWYRQAAGRGLQLLFYSVGIGQISSEVPQNLSASRPQDRQFILSSKKLLLSDSGFYLCAYLGAEQETQYFGPGTRLLVL.

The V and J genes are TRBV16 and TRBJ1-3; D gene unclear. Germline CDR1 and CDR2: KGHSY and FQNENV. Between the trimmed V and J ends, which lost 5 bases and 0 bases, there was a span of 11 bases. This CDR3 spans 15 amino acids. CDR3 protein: CASSTSGTSGNTIYF. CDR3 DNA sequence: TGTGCCAGCAGCACCTCGGGCACCTCTGGAAACACCATATATTTT.

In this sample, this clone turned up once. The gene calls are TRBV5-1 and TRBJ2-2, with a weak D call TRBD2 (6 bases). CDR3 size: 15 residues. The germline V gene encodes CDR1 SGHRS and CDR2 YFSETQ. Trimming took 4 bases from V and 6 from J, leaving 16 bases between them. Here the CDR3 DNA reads TGCGCCAGCAGCCGTGGGGAGGTGGGCCCCGGGGAGCTGTTTTTT. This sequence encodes CASSRGEVGPGELFF.

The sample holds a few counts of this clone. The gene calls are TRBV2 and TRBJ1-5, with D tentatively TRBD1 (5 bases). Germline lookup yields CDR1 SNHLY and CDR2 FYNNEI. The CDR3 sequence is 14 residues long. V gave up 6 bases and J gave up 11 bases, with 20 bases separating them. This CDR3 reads CASRIGGGSVAQHF. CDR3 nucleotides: TGTGCCAGCAGAATTGGGGGAGGGAGTGTAGCCCAGCATTTT.

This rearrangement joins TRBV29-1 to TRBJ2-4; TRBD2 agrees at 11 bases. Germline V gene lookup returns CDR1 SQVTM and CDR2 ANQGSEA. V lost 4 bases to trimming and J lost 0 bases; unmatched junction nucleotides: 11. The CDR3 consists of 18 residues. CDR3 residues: CSVVGTSGGVLAKNIQYF. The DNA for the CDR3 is TGCAGCGTTGTTGGGACTAGCGGTGGGGTCCTAGCCAAAAACATTCAGTACTTC.

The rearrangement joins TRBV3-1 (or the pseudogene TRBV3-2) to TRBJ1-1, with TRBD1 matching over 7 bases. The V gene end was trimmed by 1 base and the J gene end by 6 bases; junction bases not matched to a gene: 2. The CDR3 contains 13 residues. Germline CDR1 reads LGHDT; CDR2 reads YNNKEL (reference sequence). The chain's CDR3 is CASSQAGTAEAFF. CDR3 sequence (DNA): TGTGCCAGCAGCCAAGCGGGGACAGCTGAAGCTTTCTTT.

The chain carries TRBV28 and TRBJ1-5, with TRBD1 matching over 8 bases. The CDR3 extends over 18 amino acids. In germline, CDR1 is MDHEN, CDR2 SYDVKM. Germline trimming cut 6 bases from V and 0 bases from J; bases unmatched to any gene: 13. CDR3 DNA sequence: TGTGCCAGCAGCACCCCGGACAGGGCCTCCTATAGCAATCAGCCCCAGCATTTT. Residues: CASSTPDRASYSNQPQHF.

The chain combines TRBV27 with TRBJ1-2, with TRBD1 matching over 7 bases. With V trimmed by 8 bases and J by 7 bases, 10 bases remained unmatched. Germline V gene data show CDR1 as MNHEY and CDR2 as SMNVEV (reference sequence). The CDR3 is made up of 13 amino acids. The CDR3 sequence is CASGNQYRGGYTF. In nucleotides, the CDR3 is TGTGCCAGCGGGAACCAGTACAGGGGTGGCTACACCTTC.

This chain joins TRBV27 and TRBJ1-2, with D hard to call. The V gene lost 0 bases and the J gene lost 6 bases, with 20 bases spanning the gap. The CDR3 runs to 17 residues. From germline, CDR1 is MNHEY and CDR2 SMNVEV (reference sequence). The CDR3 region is CASSLSINLDAVDGYTF. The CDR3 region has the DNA TGTGCCAGCAGTTTATCCATTAATTTGGATGCGGTAGATGGCTACACCTTC.

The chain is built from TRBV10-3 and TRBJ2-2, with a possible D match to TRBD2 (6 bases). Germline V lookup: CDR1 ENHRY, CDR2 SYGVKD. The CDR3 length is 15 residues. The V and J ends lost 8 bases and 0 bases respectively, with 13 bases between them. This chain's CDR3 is CAIRVREANTGELFF. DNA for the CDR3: TGTGCCATCCGGGTGCGGGAAGCGAACACCGGGGAGCTGTTTTTT.

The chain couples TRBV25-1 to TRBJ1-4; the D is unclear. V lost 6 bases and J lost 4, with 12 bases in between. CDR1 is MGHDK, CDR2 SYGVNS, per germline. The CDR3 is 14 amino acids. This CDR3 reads CASRYTRVNEKLFF. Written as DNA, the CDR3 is TGTGCCAGCAGATATACTCGGGTTAATGAAAAACTGTTTTTT.

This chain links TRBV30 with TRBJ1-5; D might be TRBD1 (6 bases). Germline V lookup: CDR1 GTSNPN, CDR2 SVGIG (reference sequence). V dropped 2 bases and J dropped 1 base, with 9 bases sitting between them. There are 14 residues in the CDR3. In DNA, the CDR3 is TGTGCCTGGAGTACAAGGGGGAGCAATCAGCCCCAGCATTTT. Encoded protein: CAWSTRGSNQPQHF.

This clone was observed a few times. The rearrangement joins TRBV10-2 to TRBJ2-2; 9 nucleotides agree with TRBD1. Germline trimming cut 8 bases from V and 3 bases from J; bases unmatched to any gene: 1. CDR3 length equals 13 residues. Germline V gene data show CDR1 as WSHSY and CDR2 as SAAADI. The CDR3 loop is CASWTGDTGELFF. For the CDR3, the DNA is TGCGCCAGCTGGACAGGGGACACCGGGGAGCTGTTTTTT.

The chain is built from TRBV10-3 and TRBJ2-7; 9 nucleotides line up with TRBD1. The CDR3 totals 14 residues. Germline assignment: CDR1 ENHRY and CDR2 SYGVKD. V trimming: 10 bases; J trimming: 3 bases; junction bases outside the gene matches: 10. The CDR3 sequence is CATQGGQGLYEQYF. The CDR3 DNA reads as TGTGCCACCCAGGGGGGACAGGGCCTCTACGAGCAGTACTTC.

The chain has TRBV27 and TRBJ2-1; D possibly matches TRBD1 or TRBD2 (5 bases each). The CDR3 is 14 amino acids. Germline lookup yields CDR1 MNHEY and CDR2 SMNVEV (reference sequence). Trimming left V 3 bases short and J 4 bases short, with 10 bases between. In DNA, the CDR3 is TGTGCCAGCAGTTTTAATGGGGGATACAATGAGCAGTTCTTC. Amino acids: CASSFNGGYNEQFF.

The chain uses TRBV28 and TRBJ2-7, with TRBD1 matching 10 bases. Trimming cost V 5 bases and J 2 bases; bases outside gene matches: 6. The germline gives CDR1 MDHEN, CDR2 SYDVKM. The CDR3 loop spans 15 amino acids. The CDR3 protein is CASSTTGQGTYEQYF. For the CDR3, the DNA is TGTGCCAGCAGTACCACGGGACAGGGGACCTACGAGCAGTACTTC.

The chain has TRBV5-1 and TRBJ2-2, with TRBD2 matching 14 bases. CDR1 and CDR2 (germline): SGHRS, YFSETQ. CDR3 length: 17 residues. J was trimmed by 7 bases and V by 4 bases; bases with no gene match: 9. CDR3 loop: CASSKGLAGAGDGELFF. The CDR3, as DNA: TGCGCCAGCAGCAAGGGACTAGCGGGAGCTGGTGACGGGGAGCTGTTTTTT.

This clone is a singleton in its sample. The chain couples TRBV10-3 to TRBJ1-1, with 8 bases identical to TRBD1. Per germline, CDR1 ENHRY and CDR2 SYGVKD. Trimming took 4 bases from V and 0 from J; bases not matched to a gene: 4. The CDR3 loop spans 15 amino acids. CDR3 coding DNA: TGTGCCATCAGTGGGGGGACAGGCTTGAACACTGAAGCTTTCTTT. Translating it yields CAISGGTGLNTEAFF.

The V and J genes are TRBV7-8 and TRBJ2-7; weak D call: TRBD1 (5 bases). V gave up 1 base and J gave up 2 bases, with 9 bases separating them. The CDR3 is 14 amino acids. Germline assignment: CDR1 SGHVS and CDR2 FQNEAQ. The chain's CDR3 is CASSLGAGPYEQYF. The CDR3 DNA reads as TGTGCCAGCAGCTTAGGTGCAGGGCCCTACGAGCAGTACTTC.

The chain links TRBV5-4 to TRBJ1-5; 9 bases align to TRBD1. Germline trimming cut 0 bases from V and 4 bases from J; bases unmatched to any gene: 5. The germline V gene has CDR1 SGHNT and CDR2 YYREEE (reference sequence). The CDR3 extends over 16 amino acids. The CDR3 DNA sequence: TGTGCCAGCAGCTTGGGGGAGGGGACAGGGAATCAGCCCCAGCATTTT. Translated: CASSLGEGTGNQPQHF.

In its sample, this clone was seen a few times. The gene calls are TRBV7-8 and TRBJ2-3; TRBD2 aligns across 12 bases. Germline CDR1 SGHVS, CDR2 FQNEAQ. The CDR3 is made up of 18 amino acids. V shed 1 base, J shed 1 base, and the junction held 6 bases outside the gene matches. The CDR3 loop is CASSLGLGLAGRTDTQYF. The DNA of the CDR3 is TGTGCCAGCAGCTTAGGATTGGGACTAGCGGGCCGCACAGATACGCAGTATTTT. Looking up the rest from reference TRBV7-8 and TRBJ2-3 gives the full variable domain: GAGVSQSPRYKVAKRGQDVALRCDPISGHVSLFWYQQALGQGPEFLTYFQNEAQLDKSGLPSDRFFAERPEGSVSTLKIQRTQQEDSAVYLCASSLGLGLAGRTDTQYFGPGTRLTVL.

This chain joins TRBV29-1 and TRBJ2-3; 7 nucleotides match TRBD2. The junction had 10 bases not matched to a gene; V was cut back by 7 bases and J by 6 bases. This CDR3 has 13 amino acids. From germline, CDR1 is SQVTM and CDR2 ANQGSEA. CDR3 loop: CSGGTTAPDTQYF. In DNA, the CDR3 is TGCAGCGGGGGGACTACCGCCCCCGATACGCAGTATTTT.

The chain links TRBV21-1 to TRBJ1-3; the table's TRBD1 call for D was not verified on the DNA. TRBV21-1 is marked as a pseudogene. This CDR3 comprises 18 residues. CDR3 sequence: CASSNTGPNLISGNTIYF. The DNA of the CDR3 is TGTGCCAGCAGCAATACAGGCCCCAACCTTATCTCTGGAAACACCATATATTTT.

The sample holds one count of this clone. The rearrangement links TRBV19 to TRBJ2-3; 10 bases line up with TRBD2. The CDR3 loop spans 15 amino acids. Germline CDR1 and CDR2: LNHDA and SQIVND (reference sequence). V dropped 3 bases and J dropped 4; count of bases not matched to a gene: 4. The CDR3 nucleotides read TGTGCCAGTAGTATCAGTAGCGGGAGGCCAGATACGCAGTATTTT. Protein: CASSISSGRPDTQYF.